What follows describes a single T cell receptor (beta chain). Clones were sequenced by immunoSEQ multiplex PCR, and TCRdb holds only the in-frame ones, with some missing. The sample contains roughly 42,000 clones, about 95% of which appear only once. The sample belongs to a study of T cell clonotyping in hematopoietic cell transplantation. The CDR3 covers 15 residues. The V gene's germline CDR1 is MNHNS and CDR2 SASEGT. After removal of 5 bases from V and 1 base from J, the junction contained 6 bases not matched to a gene. This sequence joins TRBV6-1 and TRBJ2-5; 8 nucleotides agree with TRBD1. Specimen: peripheral blood mononuclear cells. The origin of this receptor is a woman aged 45-60 years in good health. Some clones in this sample may be carry-over from other donors' samples. CDR3 protein: CASSRDRWPQETQYF. The CDR3 DNA reads as TGTGCCAGCAGTCGGGACAGGTGGCCCCAAGAGACCCAGTACTTC.